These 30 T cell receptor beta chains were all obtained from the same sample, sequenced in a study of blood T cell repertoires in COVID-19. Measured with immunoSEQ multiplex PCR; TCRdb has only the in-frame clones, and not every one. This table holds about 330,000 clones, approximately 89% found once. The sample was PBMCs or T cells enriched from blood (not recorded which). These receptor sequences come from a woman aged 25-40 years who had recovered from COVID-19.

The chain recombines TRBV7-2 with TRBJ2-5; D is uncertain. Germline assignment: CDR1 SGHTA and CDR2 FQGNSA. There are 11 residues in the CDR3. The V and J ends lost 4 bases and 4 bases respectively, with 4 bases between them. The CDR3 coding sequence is TGTGCCAGCAGCTCAATAGAGACCCAGTACTTC. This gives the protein CASSSIETQYF. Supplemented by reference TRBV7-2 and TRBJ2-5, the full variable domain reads GAGVSQSPSNKVTEKGKDVELRCDPISGHTALYWYRQSLGQGLEFLIYFQGNSAPDKSGLPSDRFSAERTGGSVSTLTIQRTQQEDSAVYLCASSSIETQYFGPGTRLLVL.

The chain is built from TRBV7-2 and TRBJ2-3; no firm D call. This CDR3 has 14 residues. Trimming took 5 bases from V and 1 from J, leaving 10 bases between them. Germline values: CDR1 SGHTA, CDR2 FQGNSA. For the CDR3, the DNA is TGTGCCAGCAGCCCAGGCCGAGGCACAGATACGCAGTATTTT. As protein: CASSPGRGTDTQYF.

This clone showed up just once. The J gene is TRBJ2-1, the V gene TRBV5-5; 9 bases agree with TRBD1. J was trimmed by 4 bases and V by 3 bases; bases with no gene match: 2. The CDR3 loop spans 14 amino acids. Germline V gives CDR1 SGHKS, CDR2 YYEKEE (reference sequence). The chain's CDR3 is CASSWGTGYNEQFF. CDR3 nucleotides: TGTGCCAGCAGCTGGGGGACAGGGTACAATGAGCAGTTCTTC.

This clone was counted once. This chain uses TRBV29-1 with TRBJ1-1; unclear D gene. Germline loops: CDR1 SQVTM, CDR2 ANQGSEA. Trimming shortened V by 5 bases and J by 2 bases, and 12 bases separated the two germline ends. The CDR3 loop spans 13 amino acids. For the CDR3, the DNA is TGCAGCGTTTTCCGGGGTGGAAACACTGAAGCTTTCTTT. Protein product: CSVFRGGNTEAFF.

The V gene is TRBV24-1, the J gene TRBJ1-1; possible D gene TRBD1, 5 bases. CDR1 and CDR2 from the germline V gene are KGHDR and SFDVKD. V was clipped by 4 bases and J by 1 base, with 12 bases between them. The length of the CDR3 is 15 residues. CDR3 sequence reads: CATSETGQKNTEAFF. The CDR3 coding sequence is TGTGCCACCAGTGAGACCGGACAAAAGAACACTGAAGCTTTCTTT.

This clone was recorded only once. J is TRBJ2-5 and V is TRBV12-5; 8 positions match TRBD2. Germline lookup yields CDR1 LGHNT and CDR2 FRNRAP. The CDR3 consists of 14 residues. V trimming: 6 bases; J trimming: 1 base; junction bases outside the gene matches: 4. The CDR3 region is CASGPRGAQETQYF. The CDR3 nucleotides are TGTGCTAGTGGCCCGCGGGGGGCCCAAGAGACCCAGTACTTC.

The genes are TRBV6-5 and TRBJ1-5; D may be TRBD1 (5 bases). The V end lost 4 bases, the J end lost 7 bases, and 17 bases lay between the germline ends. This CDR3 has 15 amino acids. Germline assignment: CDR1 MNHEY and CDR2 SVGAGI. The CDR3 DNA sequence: TGTGCCAGCAGTTCAACCTCCGGGGGGTGGCAGCCCCAGCATTTT. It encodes CASSSTSGGWQPQHF.

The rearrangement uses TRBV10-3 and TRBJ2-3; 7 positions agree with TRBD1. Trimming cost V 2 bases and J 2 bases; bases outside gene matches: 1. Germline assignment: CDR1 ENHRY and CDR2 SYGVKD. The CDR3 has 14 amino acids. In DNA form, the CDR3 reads TGTGCCATCAGTGAGGGACAGGACACAGATACGCAGTATTTT. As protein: CAISEGQDTDTQYF.

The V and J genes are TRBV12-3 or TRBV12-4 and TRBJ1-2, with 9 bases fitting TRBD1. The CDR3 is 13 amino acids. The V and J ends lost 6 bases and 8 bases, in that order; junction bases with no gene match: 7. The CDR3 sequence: CASSAGTGSGYTF. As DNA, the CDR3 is TGTGCCAGCAGCGCCGGGACAGGGAGCGGCTACACCTTC.

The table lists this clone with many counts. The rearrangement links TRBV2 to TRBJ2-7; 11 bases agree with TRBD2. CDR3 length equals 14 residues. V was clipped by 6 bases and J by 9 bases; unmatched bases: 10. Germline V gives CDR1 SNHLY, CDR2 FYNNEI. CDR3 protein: CASSPRGLADAQYF. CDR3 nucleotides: TGTGCCAGCAGCCCGAGGGGACTAGCGGACGCGCAGTACTTC.

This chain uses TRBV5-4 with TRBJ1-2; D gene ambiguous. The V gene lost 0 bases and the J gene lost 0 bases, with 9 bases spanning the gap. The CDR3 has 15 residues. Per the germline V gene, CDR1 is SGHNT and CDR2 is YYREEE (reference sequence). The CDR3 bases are TGTGCCAGCAGCTTGGAAGAGATGGCTAACTATGGCTACACCTTC. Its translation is CASSLEEMANYGYTF.

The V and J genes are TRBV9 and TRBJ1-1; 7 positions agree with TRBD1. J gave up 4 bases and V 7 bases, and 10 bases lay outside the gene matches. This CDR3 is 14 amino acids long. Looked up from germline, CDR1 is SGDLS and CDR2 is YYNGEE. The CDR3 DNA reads TGTGCCAGCGTCGAGACAGGGCCCGTCACTGAAGCTTTCTTT. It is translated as CASVETGPVTEAFF. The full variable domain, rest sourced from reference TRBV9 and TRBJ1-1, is DSGVTQTPKHLITATGQRVTLRCSPRSGDLSVYWYQQSLDQGLQFLIQYYNGEERAKGNILERFSAQQFPDLHSELNLSSLELGDSALYFCASVETGPVTEAFFGQGTRLTVV.

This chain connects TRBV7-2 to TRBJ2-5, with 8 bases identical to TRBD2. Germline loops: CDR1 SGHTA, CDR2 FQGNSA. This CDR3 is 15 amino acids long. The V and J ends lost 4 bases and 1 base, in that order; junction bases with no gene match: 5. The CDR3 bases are TGTGCCAGCAGCTGGGTAGCGGGGCCCCAAGAGACCCAGTACTTC. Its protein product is CASSWVAGPQETQYF. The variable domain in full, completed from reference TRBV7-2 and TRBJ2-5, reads GAGVSQSPSNKVTEKGKDVELRCDPISGHTALYWYRQSLGQGLEFLIYFQGNSAPDKSGLPSDRFSAERTGGSVSTLTIQRTQQEDSAVYLCASSWVAGPQETQYFGPGTRLLVL.

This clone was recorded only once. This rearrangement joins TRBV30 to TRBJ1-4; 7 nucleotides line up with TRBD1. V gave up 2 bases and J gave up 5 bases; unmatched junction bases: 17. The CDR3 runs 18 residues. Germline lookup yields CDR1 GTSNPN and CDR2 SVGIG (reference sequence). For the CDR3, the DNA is TGTGCCTGGAGTATGATACCCCATCGGACAGGAAAAAATGAAAAACTGTTTTTT. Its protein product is CAWSMIPHRTGKNEKLFF.

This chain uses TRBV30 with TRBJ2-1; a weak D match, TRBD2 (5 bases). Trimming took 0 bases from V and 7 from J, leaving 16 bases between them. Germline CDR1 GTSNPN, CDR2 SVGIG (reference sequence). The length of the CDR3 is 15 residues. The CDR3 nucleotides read TGTGCCTGGAGTGTCCTAGCATATTCGGGAAATGAGCAGTTCTTC. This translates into CAWSVLAYSGNEQFF.

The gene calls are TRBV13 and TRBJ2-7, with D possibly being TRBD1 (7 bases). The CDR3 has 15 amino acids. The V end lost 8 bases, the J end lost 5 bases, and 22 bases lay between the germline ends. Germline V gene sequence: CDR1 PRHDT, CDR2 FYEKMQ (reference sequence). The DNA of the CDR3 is TGTGCCAGCTCAGGGGGACTCCGAGAGGGCGACGAGCAGTACTTC. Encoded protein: CASSGGLREGDEQYF.

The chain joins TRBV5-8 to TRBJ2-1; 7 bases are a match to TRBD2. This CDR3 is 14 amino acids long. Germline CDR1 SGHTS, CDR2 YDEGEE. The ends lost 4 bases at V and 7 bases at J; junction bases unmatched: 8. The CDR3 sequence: CASSPRGEGNEQFF. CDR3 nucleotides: TGTGCCAGCAGCCCGCGCGGGGAGGGAAATGAGCAGTTCTTC.

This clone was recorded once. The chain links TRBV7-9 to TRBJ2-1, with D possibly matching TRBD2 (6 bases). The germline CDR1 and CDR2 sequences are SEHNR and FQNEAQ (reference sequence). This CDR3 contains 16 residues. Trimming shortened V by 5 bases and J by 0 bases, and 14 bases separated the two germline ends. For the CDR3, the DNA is TGTGCCAGCAGCGTACCGGGGGTGTCCTCCTACAATGAGCAGTTCTTC. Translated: CASSVPGVSSYNEQFF.

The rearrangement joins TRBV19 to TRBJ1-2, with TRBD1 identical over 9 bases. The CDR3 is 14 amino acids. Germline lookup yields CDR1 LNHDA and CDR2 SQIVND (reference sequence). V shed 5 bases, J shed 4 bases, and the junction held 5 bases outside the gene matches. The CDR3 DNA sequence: TGTGCCAGTAGTCCGGGACAGGGAGGCTATGGCTACACCTTC. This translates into CASSPGQGGYGYTF.

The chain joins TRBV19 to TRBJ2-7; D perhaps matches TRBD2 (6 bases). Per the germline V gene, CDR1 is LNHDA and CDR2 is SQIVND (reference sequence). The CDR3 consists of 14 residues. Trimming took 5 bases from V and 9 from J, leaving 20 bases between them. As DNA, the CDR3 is TGTGCCAGTAGTCCCGTTGGAGTCCTCGGGGGGCAGTACTTC. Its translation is CASSPVGVLGGQYF.

CDR3 bases: TGTGCCAGCAGTTTTCTCCTCCGGGGTAACTCACCCCTCCACTTT. Protein sequence: CASSFLLRGNSPLHF. The chain links TRBV27 to TRBJ1-6; D is unclear. Germline V gives CDR1 MNHEY, CDR2 SMNVEV (reference sequence). V was cut by 3 bases and J by 10 bases, with 16 bases left in between. The CDR3 is 15 residues long.

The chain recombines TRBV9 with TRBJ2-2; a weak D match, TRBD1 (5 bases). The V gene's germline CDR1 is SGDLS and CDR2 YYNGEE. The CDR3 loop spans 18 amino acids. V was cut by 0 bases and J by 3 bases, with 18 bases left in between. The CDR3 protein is CASSVASRYRIDTGELFF. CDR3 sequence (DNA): TGTGCCAGCAGCGTAGCTAGTCGATACAGGATAGACACCGGGGAGCTGTTTTTT. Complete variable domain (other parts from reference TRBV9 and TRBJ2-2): DSGVTQTPKHLITATGQRVTLRCSPRSGDLSVYWYQQSLDQGLQFLIQYYNGEERAKGNILERFSAQQFPDLHSELNLSSLELGDSALYFCASSVASRYRIDTGELFFGEGSRLTVL.

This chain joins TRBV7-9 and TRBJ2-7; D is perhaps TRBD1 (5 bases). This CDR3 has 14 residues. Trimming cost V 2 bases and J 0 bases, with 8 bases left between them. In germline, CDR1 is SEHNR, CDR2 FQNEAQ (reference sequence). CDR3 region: CASSLTTVSYEQYF. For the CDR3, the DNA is TGTGCCAGCAGCTTAACGACAGTCTCCTACGAGCAGTACTTC.

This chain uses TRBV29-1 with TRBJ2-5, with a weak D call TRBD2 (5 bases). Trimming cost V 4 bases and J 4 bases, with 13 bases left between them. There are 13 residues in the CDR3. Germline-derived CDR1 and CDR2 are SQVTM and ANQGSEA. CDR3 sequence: CSVVGIEGETQYF. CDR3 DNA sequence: TGCAGCGTTGTAGGTATTGAGGGAGAGACCCAGTACTTC.

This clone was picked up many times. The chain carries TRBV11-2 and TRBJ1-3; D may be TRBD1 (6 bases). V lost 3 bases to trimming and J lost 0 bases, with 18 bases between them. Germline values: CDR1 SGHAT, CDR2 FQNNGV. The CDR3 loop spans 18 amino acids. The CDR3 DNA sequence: TGTGCCAGCAGCTTTAACGGGGGGCTTCCCTCCTCTGGAAACACCATATATTTT. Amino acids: CASSFNGGLPSSGNTIYF.

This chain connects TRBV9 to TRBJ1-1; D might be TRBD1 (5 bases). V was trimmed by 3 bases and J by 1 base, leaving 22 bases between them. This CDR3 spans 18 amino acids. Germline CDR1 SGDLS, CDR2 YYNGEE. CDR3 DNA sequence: TGTGCCAGCAGCGGTTCGGAAACAGGCAACGCATGGAACACTGAAGCTTTCTTT. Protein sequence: CASSGSETGNAWNTEAFF.

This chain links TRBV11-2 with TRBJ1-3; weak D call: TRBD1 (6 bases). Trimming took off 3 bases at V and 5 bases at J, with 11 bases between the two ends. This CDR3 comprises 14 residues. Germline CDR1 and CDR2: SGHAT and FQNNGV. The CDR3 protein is CASSFLQGRNTIYF. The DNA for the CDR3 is TGTGCCAGCAGCTTCTTACAGGGCAGAAACACCATATATTTT.

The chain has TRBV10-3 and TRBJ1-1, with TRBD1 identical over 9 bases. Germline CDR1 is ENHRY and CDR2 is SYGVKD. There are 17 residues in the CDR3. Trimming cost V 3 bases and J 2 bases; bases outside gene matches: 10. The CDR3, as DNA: TGTGCCATCAGTGAAGGGGGTACAGGGGGCATAAACACTGAAGCTTTCTTT. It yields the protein CAISEGGTGGINTEAFF.

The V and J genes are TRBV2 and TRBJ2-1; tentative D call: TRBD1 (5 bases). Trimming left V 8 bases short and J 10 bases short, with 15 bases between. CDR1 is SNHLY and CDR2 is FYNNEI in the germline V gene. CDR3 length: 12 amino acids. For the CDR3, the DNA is TGTGCCAGCGAGGCAGGGATTGGAGAGCAGTTCTTC. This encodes CASEAGIGEQFF.

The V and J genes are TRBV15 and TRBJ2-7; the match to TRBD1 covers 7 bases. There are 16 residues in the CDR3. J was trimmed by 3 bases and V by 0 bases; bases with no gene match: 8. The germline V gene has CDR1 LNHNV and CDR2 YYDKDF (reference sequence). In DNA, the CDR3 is TGTGCCACCAGCAGAGATACGACAGGGTGGGACTACGAGCAGTACTTC. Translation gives CATSRDTTGWDYEQYF.